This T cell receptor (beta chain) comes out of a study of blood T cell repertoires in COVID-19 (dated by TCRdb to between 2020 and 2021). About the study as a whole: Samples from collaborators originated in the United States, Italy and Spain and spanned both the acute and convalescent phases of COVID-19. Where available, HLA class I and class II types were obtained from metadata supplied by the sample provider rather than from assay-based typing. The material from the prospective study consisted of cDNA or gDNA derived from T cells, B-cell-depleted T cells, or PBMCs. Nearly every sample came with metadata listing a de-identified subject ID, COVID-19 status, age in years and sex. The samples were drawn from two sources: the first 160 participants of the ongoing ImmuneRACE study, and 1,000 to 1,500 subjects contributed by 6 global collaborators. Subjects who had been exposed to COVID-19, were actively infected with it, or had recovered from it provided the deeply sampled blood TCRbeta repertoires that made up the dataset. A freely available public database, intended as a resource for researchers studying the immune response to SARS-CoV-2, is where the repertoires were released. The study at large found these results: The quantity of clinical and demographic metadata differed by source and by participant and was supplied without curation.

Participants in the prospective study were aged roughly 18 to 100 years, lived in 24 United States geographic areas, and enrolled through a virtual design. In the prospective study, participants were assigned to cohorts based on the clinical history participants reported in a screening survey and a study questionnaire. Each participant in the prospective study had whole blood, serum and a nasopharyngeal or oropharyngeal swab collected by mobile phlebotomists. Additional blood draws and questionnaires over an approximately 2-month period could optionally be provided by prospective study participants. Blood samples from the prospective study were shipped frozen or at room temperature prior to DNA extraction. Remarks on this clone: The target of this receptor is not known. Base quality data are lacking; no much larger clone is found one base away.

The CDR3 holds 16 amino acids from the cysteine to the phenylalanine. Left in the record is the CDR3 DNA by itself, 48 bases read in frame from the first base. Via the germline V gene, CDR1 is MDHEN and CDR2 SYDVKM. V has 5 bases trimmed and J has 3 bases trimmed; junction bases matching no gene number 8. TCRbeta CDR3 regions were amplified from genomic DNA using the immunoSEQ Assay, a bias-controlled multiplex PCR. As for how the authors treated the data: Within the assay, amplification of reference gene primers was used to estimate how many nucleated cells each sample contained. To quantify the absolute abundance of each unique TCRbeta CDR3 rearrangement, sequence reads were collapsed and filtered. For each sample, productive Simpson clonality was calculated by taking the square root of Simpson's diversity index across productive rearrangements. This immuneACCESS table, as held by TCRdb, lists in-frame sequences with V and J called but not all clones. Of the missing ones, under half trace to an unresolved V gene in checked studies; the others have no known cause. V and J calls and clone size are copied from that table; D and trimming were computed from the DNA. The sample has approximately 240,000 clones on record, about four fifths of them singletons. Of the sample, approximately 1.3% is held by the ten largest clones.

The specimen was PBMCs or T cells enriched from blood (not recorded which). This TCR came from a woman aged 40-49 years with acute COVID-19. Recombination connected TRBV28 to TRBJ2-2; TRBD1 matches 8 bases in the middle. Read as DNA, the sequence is TGTGCCAGCAGTCCCCGGACAGGGAAGGACACCGGGGAGCTGTTTTTT. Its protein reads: CASSPRTGKDTGELFF.